This TCR beta chain originates from a study of T-cell memory formation after mild COVID-19. On the study more broadly: For the most part, TCR clusters were specific to one donor.

Remarks on this clonotype: The antigen remains undetermined.

Study-wide findings and caveats: Contracting CD8+ clones were enriched in EMRA, CD4+ mainly in CM and EM.

One entry per CDR3 protein results from TCRdb running MiXCR on the 5' RACE reads. Among 110,000 to 150,000 distinct CDR3 sequences, under 30% were seen once, and the ten largest hold around 22%. The CDR3 has 16 amino acids. CDR1 and CDR2 from the germline V gene are MNHNY and SVGAGI (reference sequence). Trimming stripped 6 bases from V and 1 base from J, with 18 bases between. The receptor comes from an adult woman who had mild COVID-19 (a few samples of this study predate the infection). Cell type and time point are not known. The genes are TRBV6-6 and TRBJ1-1, with D maybe TRBD1 (6 bases). Sequences were obtained from PBMCs or a T cell subset sorted from them (not recorded which). The CDR3 DNA is TGTGCCAGCAGCCACGGGACACCCCTGAAGAACACTGAAGCTTTCTTT. Its translation: CASSHGTPLKNTEAFF.